The 27 T cell receptor beta chains below come from one sample, sequenced in a study of shared clonotypes between healthy human individuals. Generated by immunoSEQ multiplex PCR, the TCRdb table keeps only in-frame clones and is missing some. In the table there are fewer than 650,000 clones, 70% to 80% of which are singletons. The source material was PBMCs. Source of these receptors: a woman in her thirties or forties in good health. Some clones in this sample may be carry-over from other donors' samples.

The gene calls are TRBV2 and TRBJ1-1, with 8 bases identical to TRBD1. This CDR3 is 13 amino acids long. V lost 7 bases and J lost 8; bases outside the gene matches: 9. The germline V gene encodes CDR1 SNHLY and CDR2 FYNNEI. This CDR3 is CASNLDRAAEAFF. Here the CDR3 DNA reads TGTGCCAGCAATCTGGACAGGGCTGCCGAAGCTTTCTTT.

The chain's CDR3 is CASSPVILRRDYNEQFF. CDR3 in DNA: TGTGCCAGCTCACCAGTGATCTTAAGACGGGACTACAATGAGCAGTTCTTC. This chain joins TRBV18 and TRBJ2-1, with D possibly matching TRBD2 (5 bases). Germline lookup yields CDR1 KGHSH and CDR2 LQKENI. The ends were cut back, 2 bases at V and 3 bases at J, with 17 bases in the middle. This CDR3 comprises 17 residues.

V gene TRBV15 combines with J gene TRBJ1-1; 8 bases align to TRBD1. Germline V gives CDR1 LNHNV, CDR2 YYDKDF (reference sequence). The CDR3 has 14 residues. The J segment lost 1 base and the V segment lost 7 bases, leaving 5 bases of the junction unmatched. In nucleotides, the CDR3 is TGTGCCACCACCCCGACAGGGGAGAACACTGAAGCTTTCTTT. This codes for CATTPTGENTEAFF. The full variable domain, its missing parts supplied by reference TRBV15 and TRBJ1-1, is DAMVIQNPRYQVTQFGKPVTLSCSQTLNHNVMYWYQQKSSQAPKLLFHYYDKDFNNEADTPDNFQSRRPNTSFCFLDIRSPGLGDTAMYLCATTPTGENTEAFFGQGTRLTVV.

The rearrangement joins TRBV4-1 to TRBJ1-5, with 7 bases identical to TRBD1. This CDR3 is built from 16 residues. J was trimmed by 0 bases and V by 3 bases; bases with no gene match: 5. The germline CDR1 and CDR2 sequences are MGHRA and YSYEKL. For the CDR3, the DNA is TGCGCCAGCAGCCACAGACAGGGCCTTAGCAATCAGCCCCAGCATTTT. Translating it yields CASSHRQGLSNQPQHF.

The CDR3 DNA sequence: TGTGCCATCGGCAAAGGCGGACAGGAAAACTATGGCTACACCTTC. Translated, it gives CAIGKGGQENYGYTF. This chain joins TRBV10-3 and TRBJ1-2; 7 bases line up with TRBD1. The CDR3 has 15 amino acids. The V gene's germline CDR1 is ENHRY and CDR2 SYGVKD. The trim removed 8 bases at V and 2 bases at J, leaving 11 bases unmatched.

This chain joins TRBV2 and TRBJ2-4; the D gene is possibly TRBD2 (7 bases). V lost 2 bases and J 0 bases, leaving 23 bases between the germline ends. The CDR3 consists of 20 residues. Germline CDR1 reads SNHLY; CDR2 reads FYNNEI. The CDR3 here is CASSEPKGLWGGGAKNIQYF. Here the CDR3 DNA reads TGTGCCAGCAGTGAACCTAAAGGACTCTGGGGGGGCGGAGCCAAAAACATTCAGTACTTC.

The chain combines TRBV5-1 with TRBJ2-3; possible D gene TRBD2, 5 bases. V lost 0 bases and J 1 base, leaving 12 bases between the germline ends. The germline V gene encodes CDR1 SGHRS and CDR2 YFSETQ. This CDR3 has 16 amino acids. CDR3: CASSLERSGGTDTQYF. The CDR3 coding sequence is TGCGCCAGCAGCTTGGAGCGGAGCGGAGGCACAGATACGCAGTATTTT.

V and J are TRBV7-9 and TRBJ2-5, with 8 nucleotides matching TRBD1. With V trimmed by 5 bases and J by 3 bases, 8 bases remained unmatched. The CDR3 contains 15 residues. Germline CDR1 is SEHNR and CDR2 is FQNEAQ (reference sequence). The CDR3 sequence is CASSTWTGWEETQYF. The CDR3 nucleotides are TGTGCCAGCAGCACATGGACAGGGTGGGAAGAGACCCAGTACTTC.

The chain has TRBV7-6 and TRBJ1-2; D is possibly TRBD1 (5 bases). Germline CDR1 is SGHVS and CDR2 is FNYEAQ. V lost 1 base, J lost 7 bases, and 10 bases lay in between. The CDR3 runs 13 residues. The CDR3 DNA is TGTGCCAGCAGCTTAGGGTCCGGGGGTGGCTACACCTTC. As protein: CASSLGSGGGYTF. The full variable domain, its missing parts supplied by reference TRBV7-6 and TRBJ1-2, is GAGVSQSPRYKVTKRGQDVALRCDPISGHVSLYWYRQALGQGPEFLTYFNYEAQQDKSGLPNDRFSAERPEGSISTLTIQRTEQRDSAMYRCASSLGSGGGYTFGSGTRLTVV.

The V gene is TRBV7-8, the J gene TRBJ2-7, with 8 bases aligning to TRBD2. The junction had 7 bases not matched to a gene; V was cut back by 0 bases and J by 3 bases. The CDR3 length is 16 residues. Germline loops: CDR1 SGHVS, CDR2 FQNEAQ. For the CDR3, the DNA is TGTGCCAGCAGCTTAGCGGTGGGAAGCGGGGGCTACGAGCAGTACTTC. This gives the protein CASSLAVGSGGYEQYF.

This clone was detected only a few times. The chain employs TRBV6-1 and TRBJ1-2; tentatively, D is TRBD1 (5 bases). The ends were cut back, 2 bases at V and 8 bases at J, with 15 bases in the middle. CDR3 length: 14 residues. Germline assignment: CDR1 MNHNS and CDR2 SASEGT. The CDR3 DNA follows: TGTGCCAGCAGTGAAAATCGACAGCTTCGGGGCTACACCTTC. Translated: CASSENRQLRGYTF.

The chain employs TRBV9 and TRBJ2-7, with D possibly called TRBD1 or TRBD2 (6 bases each). CDR1 is SGDLS, CDR2 YYNGEE, per germline. There are 13 residues in the CDR3. V lost 3 bases to trimming and J lost 7 bases, with 14 bases between them. The CDR3 is CASSATGGGEQYF. CDR3 DNA sequence: TGTGCCAGCAGCGCGACAGGTGGGGGGGAGCAGTACTTC.

This chain uses TRBV2 with TRBJ2-2; D unresolved. V lost 7 bases to trimming and J lost 2 bases, with 14 bases between them. The CDR3 consists of 15 residues. CDR1 is SNHLY and CDR2 is FYNNEI in the germline V gene. The DNA for the CDR3 is TGTGCCAGCATTAGCAGCAAGAAAAACACCGGGGAGCTGTTTTTT. Translating gives CASISSKKNTGELFF.

This clone has only a few counts. This chain uses TRBV2 with TRBJ1-2; possible D gene TRBD1, 5 bases. The germline gives CDR1 SNHLY, CDR2 FYNNEI. This CDR3 is 18 amino acids long. Trimming left V 4 bases short and J 1 base short, with 22 bases between. Here the CDR3 DNA reads TGTGCCAGCAGTGCGTGGGCGGCAGGGTCGCATCTTAACTATGGCTACACCTTC. Translated, it gives CASSAWAAGSHLNYGYTF.

The V gene is TRBV4-3, the J gene TRBJ2-1; 13 bases fit TRBD2. The CDR3 totals 17 residues. V lost 0 bases to trimming and J lost 5 bases; unmatched junction nucleotides: 4. Germline CDR1 is LGHNA and CDR2 is YSLEER. CDR3 DNA sequence: TGCGCCAGCAGCCAAGATCCGGGACTAGCGGGGAACAATGAGCAGTTCTTC. The encoded protein is CASSQDPGLAGNNEQFF.

V gene TRBV11-3 combines with J gene TRBJ2-2; D call uncertain. Deletions cut 3 bases from V and 2 bases from J, with 4 bases between. The CDR3 covers 13 residues. Looked up from germline, CDR1 is SGHNT and CDR2 is YENEEA. The CDR3 DNA sequence: TGTGCCAGCAGCTTTACTAACACCGGGGAGCTGTTTTTT. Translation: CASSFTNTGELFF.

This clone was counted a few times. The rearrangement links TRBV28 to TRBJ1-1, with 7 bases that match TRBD1. V was pared by 7 bases and J by 5 bases, with 16 bases of the junction left unmatched. Germline V gene lookup returns CDR1 MDHEN and CDR2 SYDVKM. This CDR3 comprises 16 residues. The CDR3 nucleotides read TGTGCCAGCACCCCCGCAAGACAGGGTAAAAAAACTGAAGCTTTCTTT. Amino acid sequence: CASTPARQGKKTEAFF. Full variable domain (missing parts from reference TRBV28 and TRBJ1-1): DVKVTQSSRYLVKRTGEKVFLECVQDMDHENMFWYRQDPGLGLRLIYFSYDVKMKEKGDIPEGYSVSREKKERFSLILESASTNQTSMYLCASTPARQGKKTEAFFGQGTRLTVV.

The chain joins TRBV28 to TRBJ2-7; no firm D call. From germline, CDR1 is MDHEN and CDR2 SYDVKM. CDR3 length: 13 amino acids. Trimming shortened V by 11 bases and J by 2 bases, and 16 bases separated the two germline ends. The CDR3 here is CAYGRHDTYEQYF. CDR3 bases: TGTGCCTACGGTAGGCACGATACCTACGAGCAGTACTTC.

This clone came up a few times. The V and J genes are TRBV7-9 and TRBJ2-5; weak D call: TRBD2 (6 bases). The last part of the DNA fits TRBJ2-7 better; the J call may be wrong. This CDR3 has 15 residues. The germline CDR1 and CDR2 sequences are SEHNR and FQNEAQ (reference sequence). The CDR3 loop reads CASSLAQGGTYEQYF. CDR3 sequence (DNA): TGTGCCAGCAGCTTAGCGCAGGGAGGCACCTACGAGCAGTACTTC.

This clone was seen more than once but under ten times. V usage is TRBV6-1 and J usage is TRBJ2-5; TRBD1 aligns across 7 bases. Losses at the gene ends were 5 bases for V and 5 bases for J; bases not matched to a gene: 11. CDR3 length equals 15 residues. Germline loops: CDR1 MNHNS, CDR2 SASEGT. CDR3: CASSLFEGRGETQYF. In DNA form, the CDR3 reads TGTGCCAGCAGTCTCTTCGAAGGCAGGGGGGAGACCCAGTACTTC.

The chain is built from TRBV28 and TRBJ1-1; 8 nucleotides align to TRBD1. V shed 3 bases and J 4 bases; nucleotides not matched to a gene: 10. This CDR3 region has 16 residues. Germline values: CDR1 MDHEN, CDR2 SYDVKM. CDR3 sequence reads: CASSFGGQGPTTEAFF. CDR3 DNA: TGTGCCAGCAGTTTTGGAGGACAGGGACCGACCACTGAAGCTTTCTTT. Together with reference TRBV28 and TRBJ1-1, the CDR3 gives the full variable domain: DVKVTQSSRYLVKRTGEKVFLECVQDMDHENMFWYRQDPGLGLRLIYFSYDVKMKEKGDIPEGYSVSREKKERFSLILESASTNQTSMYLCASSFGGQGPTTEAFFGQGTRLTVV.

The chain combines TRBV30 with TRBJ2-3; D might be TRBD1 or TRBD2, each matching 5 bases. The germline CDR1 and CDR2 sequences are GTSNPN and SVGIG (reference sequence). V lost 5 bases and J 3 bases, leaving 9 bases between the germline ends. CDR3 length equals 12 residues. Written as DNA, the CDR3 is TGTGCCTGGGCCGGGACGACAGATACGCAGTATTTT. Translated, it gives CAWAGTTDTQYF.

The chain recombines TRBV6-1 with TRBJ2-3, with TRBD1 matching over 9 bases. The CDR3 has 14 amino acids. Germline CDR1 and CDR2: MNHNS and SASEGT. V trimming: 6 bases; J trimming: 6 bases; junction bases outside the gene matches: 7. CDR3 sequence: CASRDRGFRDTQYF. The CDR3 DNA is TGTGCCAGCAGGGACAGGGGATTTCGGGATACGCAGTATTTT.

The genes are TRBV2 and TRBJ1-5, with D maybe TRBD1 (6 bases). Trimming took 7 bases from V and 0 from J, leaving 10 bases between them. The CDR3 sequence is 14 residues long. Germline-derived CDR1 and CDR2 are SNHLY and FYNNEI. In DNA, the CDR3 is TGTGCCAGCACAGGACAGAATAGCAATCAGCCCCAGCATTTT. Protein sequence: CASTGQNSNQPQHF. The full variable domain, in which reference TRBV2 and TRBJ1-5 provide the parts outside the CDR3, is EPEVTQTPSHQVTQMGQEVILRCVPISNHLYFYWYRQILGQKVEFLVSFYNNEISEKSEIFDDQFSVERPDGSNFTLKIRSTKLEDSAMYFCASTGQNSNQPQHFGDGTRLSIL.

This clone has more than one count but fewer than ten. This may be a read error: a much more frequent sequence differs by one nucleotide. The chain joins TRBV30 to TRBJ1-2, with 10 positions matching TRBD1. The germline CDR1 and CDR2 sequences are GTSNPN and SVGIG (reference sequence). This CDR3 comprises 16 residues. CDR3 residues: CAWSRDRGQGHGGHTF. The CDR3 DNA is TGTGCCTGGAGCAGAGACAGGGGGCAGGGCCATGGTGGCCACACCTTC.

The chain couples TRBV15 to TRBJ1-1, with 8 bases that match TRBD1. From germline, CDR1 is LNHNV and CDR2 YYDKDF (reference sequence). The V gene end was trimmed by 2 bases and the J gene end by 0 bases; junction bases not matched to a gene: 2. CDR3 length: 15 amino acids. This chain's CDR3 is CATSRRQGMNTEAFF. CDR3 coding DNA: TGTGCCACCAGCAGACGACAGGGGATGAACACTGAAGCTTTCTTT.

The J gene is TRBJ2-1, the V gene TRBV10-2; D gene uncertain. Germline CDR1 is WSHSY and CDR2 is SAAADI. V lost 5 bases and J lost 9, with 20 bases in between. This CDR3 has 15 residues. The CDR3, as DNA: TGCGCCAGCAGTCCTTTAAGCTTTGTTATAGGTGAGCAGTTCTTC. As protein: CASSPLSFVIGEQFF.